The sequence of this TCR beta chain was determined in a study of cytomegalovirus exposure and HLA in healthy donors. Looked up from germline, CDR1 is SGHVS and CDR2 is FQNEAQ. Deletions cut 1 base from V and 0 bases from J, with 10 bases between. The CDR3 runs 15 residues. The table came from immunoSEQ multiplex PCR; TCRdb's copy has only in-frame clones and leaves some out. Among 200,000 or so clones listed, 70% to 85% were seen once. Sequences were obtained from PBMCs. The sequence was obtained from a woman younger than 45 in good health and CMV-seropositive. This chain links TRBV7-8 with TRBJ2-7; possibly TRBD2 for D (6 bases). The CDR3: CASSLDGGYSYEQYF. The DNA for the CDR3 is TGTGCCAGCAGCTTAGATGGGGGGTACTCCTACGAGCAGTACTTC.